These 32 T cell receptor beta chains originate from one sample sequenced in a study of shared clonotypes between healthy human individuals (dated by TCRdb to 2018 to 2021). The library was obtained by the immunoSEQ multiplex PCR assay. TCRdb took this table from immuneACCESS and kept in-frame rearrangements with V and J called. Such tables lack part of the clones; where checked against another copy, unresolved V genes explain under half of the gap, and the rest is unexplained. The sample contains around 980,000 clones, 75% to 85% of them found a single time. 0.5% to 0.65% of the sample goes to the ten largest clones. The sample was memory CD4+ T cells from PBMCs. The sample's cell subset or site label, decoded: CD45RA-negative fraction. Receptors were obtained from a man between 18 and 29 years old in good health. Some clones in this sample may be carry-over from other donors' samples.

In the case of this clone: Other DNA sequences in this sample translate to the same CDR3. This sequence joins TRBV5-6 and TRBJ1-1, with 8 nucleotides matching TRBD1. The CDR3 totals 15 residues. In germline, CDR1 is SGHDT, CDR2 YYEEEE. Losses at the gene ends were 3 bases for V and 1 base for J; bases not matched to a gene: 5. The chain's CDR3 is CASSSPGQGNTEAFF. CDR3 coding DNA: TGTGCCAGCAGCTCCCCAGGACAGGGGAACACTGAAGCTTTCTTT.

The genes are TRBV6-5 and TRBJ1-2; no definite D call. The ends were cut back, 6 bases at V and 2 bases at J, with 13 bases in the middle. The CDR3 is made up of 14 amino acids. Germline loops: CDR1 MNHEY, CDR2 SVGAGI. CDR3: CASSRKVWNYGYTF. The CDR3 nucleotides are TGTGCCAGCAGCCGCAAGGTTTGGAACTATGGCTACACCTTC.

The CDR3 here is CASSEARIYLPGQGHYGYTF. CDR3 DNA: TGTGCCAGCAGTGAAGCCCGCATCTATCTTCCGGGACAGGGACACTATGGCTACACCTTC. The chain is built from TRBV6-1 and TRBJ1-2; 9 bases map to TRBD1. J gave up 3 bases and V 0 bases, and 17 bases lay outside the gene matches. Germline V CDR1 and CDR2: MNHNS, SASEGT. CDR3 length: 20 amino acids.

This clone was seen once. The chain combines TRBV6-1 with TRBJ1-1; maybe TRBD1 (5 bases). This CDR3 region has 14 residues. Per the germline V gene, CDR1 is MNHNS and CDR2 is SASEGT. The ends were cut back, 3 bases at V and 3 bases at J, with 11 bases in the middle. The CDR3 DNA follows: TGTGCCAGCAGTGAGCAGGGATTGTACACTGAAGCTTTCTTT. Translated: CASSEQGLYTEAFF.

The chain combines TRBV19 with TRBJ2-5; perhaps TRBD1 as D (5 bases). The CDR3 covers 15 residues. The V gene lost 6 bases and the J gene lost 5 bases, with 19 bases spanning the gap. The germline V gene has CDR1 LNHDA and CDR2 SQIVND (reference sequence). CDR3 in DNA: TGTGCCAGTAGCAACAACGGACAAATCGGTGAGACCCAGTACTTC. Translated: CASSNNGQIGETQYF. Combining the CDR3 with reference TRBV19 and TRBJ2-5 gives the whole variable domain DGGITQSPKYLFRKEGQNVTLSCEQNLNHDAMYWYRQDPGQGLRLIYYSQIVNDFQKGDIAEGYSVSREKKESFPLTVTSAQKNPTAFYLCASSNNGQIGETQYFGPGTRLLVL.

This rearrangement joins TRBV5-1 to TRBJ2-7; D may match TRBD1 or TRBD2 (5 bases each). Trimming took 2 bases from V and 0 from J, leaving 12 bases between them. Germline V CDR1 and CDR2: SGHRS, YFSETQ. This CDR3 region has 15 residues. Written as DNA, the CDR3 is TGCGCCAGCAGCTTACCGGGACGGAACTCCTACGAGCAGTACTTC. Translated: CASSLPGRNSYEQYF.

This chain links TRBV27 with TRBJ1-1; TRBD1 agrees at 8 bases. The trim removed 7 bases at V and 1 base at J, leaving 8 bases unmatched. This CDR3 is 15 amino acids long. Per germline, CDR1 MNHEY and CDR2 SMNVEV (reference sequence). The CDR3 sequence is CASTTLGQANTEAFF. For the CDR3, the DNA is TGTGCCAGCACCACACTGGGACAGGCGAACACTGAAGCTTTCTTT.

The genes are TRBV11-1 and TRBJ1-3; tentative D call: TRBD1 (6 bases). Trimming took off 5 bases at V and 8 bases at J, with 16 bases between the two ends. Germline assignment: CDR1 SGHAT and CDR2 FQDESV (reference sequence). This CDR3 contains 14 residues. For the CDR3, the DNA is TGTGCCAGCAGCATTGGACAGCCTGGGGACACCATATATTTT. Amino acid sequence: CASSIGQPGDTIYF.

In DNA, the CDR3 is TGTGCCAGCAGTTACTCTCCGGGACAGGGCTACTACGAGCAGTACTTC. As protein: CASSYSPGQGYYEQYF. The gene calls are TRBV6-5 and TRBJ2-7, with 9 bases identical to TRBD1. The CDR3 sequence is 16 residues long. The V segment lost 0 bases and the J segment 3 bases; nucleotides outside the gene matches: 6. Germline V gene sequence: CDR1 MNHEY, CDR2 SVGAGI.

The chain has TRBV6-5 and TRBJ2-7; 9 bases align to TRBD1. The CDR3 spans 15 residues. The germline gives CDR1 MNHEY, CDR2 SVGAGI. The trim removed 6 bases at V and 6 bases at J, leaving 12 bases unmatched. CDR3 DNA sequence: TGTGCCAGCAGCCCAAGGGGACAGGGACGCTCCGAGCAGTACTTC. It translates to CASSPRGQGRSEQYF.

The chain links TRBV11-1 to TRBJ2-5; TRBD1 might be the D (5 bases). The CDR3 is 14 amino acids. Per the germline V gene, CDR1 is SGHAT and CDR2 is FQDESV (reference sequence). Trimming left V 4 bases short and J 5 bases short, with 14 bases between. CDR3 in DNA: TGTGCCAGCAGCTACTTTGGGGCCGCGGAGACCCAGTACTTC. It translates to CASSYFGAAETQYF.

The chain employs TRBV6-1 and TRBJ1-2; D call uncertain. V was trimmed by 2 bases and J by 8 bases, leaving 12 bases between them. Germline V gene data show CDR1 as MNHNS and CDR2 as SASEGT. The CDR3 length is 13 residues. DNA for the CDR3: TGTGCCAGCAGTGAAAAGGTGGGCCCGGGCTACACCTTC. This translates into CASSEKVGPGYTF.

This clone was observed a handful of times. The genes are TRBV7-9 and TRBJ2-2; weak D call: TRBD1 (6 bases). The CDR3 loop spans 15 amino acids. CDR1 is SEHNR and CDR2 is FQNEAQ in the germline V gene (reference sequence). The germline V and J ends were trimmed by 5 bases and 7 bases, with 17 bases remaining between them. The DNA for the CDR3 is TGTGCCAGCAGCCGCCTCAGGGGAATCGGCGGGGAGCTGTTTTTT. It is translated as CASSRLRGIGGELFF.

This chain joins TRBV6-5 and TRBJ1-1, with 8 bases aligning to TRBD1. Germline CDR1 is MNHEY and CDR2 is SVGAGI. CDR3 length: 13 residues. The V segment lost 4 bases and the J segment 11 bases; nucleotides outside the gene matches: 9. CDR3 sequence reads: CASSLRQGNSAFF. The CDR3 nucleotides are TGTGCCAGCAGTTTAAGACAGGGGAATAGCGCTTTCTTT.

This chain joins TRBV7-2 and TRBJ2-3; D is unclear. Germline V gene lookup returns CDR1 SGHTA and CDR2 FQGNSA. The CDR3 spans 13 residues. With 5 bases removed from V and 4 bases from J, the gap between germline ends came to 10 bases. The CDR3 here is CASSVRPADTQYF. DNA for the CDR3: TGTGCCAGCAGCGTGCGACCAGCAGATACGCAGTATTTT.

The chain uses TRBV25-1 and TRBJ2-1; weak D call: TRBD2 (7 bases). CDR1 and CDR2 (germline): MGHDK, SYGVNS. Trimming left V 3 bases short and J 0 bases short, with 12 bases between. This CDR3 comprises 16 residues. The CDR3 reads CASSDQRGGSYNEQFF. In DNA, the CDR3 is TGTGCCAGCAGTGACCAAAGGGGGGGCTCCTACAATGAGCAGTTCTTC.

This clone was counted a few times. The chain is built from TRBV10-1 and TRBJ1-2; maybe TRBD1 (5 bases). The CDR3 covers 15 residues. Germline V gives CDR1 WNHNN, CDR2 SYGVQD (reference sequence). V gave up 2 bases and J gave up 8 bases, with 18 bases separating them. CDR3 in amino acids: CASSETVGLPQGYTF. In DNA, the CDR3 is TGCGCCAGCAGTGAGACGGTGGGACTGCCTCAAGGCTACACCTTC.

For the CDR3, the DNA is TGTGCCATCAGTGAACAAGCCTTCTCCTACGAGCAGTACTTC. It encodes CAISEQAFSYEQYF. The V gene is TRBV10-3, the J gene TRBJ2-7; D unresolved. CDR1 and CDR2 from the germline V gene are ENHRY and SYGVKD. This CDR3 is 14 amino acids long. V lost 3 bases and J 0 bases, leaving 9 bases between the germline ends.

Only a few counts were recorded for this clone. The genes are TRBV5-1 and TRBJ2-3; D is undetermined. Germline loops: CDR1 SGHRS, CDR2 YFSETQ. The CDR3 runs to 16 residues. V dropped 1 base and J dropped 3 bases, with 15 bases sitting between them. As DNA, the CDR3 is TGCGCCAGCAGCTTGCCGACCAGCGTAGAAACAGATACGCAGTATTTT. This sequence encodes CASSLPTSVETDTQYF.

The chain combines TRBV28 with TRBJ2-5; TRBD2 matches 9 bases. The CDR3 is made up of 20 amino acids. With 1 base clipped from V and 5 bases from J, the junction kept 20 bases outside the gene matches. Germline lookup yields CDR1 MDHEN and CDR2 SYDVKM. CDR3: CASSLSGRRSSGKLWETQYF. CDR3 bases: TGTGCCAGCAGTTTATCAGGGCGGCGGTCTAGCGGGAAGCTCTGGGAGACCCAGTACTTC.

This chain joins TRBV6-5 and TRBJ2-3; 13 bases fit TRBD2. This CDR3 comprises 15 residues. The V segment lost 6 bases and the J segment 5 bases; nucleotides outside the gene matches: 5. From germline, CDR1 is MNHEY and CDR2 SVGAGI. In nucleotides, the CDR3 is TGTGCCAGCAGAAGGACTAGCGGGAGTATAGATACGCAGTATTTT. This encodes CASRRTSGSIDTQYF.

CDR3 residues: CASSQTTRPTQYF. The CDR3 DNA follows: TGTGCCAGCAGTCAAACGACTCGACCTACGCAGTATTTT. The chain is built from TRBV28 and TRBJ2-3, with unresolved D. This CDR3 region has 13 residues. Germline V gene lookup returns CDR1 MDHEN and CDR2 SYDVKM. V was shortened by 5 bases and J by 8 bases, with 14 bases between the two germline ends.

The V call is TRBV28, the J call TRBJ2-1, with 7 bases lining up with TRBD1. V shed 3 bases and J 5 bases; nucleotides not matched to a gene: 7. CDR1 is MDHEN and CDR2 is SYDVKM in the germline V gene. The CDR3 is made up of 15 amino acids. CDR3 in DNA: TGTGCCAGCAGTTTCAGGGGGATTGGGAACAATGAGCAGTTCTTC. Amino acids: CASSFRGIGNNEQFF.

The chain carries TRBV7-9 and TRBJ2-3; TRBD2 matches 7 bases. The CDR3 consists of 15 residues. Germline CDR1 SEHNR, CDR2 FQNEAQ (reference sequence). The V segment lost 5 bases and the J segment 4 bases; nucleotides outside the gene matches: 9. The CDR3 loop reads CASSPGTTLPDTQYF. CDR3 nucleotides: TGTGCCAGCAGCCCGGGGACTACCTTACCAGATACGCAGTATTTT.

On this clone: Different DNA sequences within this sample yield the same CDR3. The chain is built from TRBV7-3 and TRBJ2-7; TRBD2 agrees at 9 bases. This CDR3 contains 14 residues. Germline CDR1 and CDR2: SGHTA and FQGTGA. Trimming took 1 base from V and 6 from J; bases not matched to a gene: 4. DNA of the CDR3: TGTGCCAGCAGCTTAAATAGCGGGAGCTCCGAGCAGTACTTC. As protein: CASSLNSGSSEQYF.

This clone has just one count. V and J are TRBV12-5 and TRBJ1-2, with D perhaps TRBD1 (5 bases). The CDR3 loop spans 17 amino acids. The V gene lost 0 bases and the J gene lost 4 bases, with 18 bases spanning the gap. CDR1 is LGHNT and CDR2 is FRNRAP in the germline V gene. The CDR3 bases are TGTGCTAGTGGTTTGGTAAGAGTGAAGGGGAGTACCTATGGCTACACCTTC. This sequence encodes CASGLVRVKGSTYGYTF.

Here the CDR3 DNA reads TGTGCCAGCAGCGCAGACAATAACAATCAGCCCCAGCATTTT. Amino acid sequence: CASSADNNNQPQHF. The chain has TRBV9 and TRBJ1-5; D is undetermined. Germline CDR1 reads SGDLS; CDR2 reads YYNGEE. Trimming pared 3 bases from V and 3 bases from J, leaving 10 bases between. The CDR3 spans 14 residues. Full variable domain (remainder filled in from reference TRBV9 and TRBJ1-5): DSGVTQTPKHLITATGQRVTLRCSPRSGDLSVYWYQQSLDQGLQFLIQYYNGEERAKGNILERFSAQQFPDLHSELNLSSLELGDSALYFCASSADNNNQPQHFGDGTRLSIL.

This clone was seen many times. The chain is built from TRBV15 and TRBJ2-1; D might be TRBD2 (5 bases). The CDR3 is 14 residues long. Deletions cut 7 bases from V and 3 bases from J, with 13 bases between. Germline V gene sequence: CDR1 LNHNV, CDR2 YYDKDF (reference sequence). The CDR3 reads CATNPGTNYNEQFF. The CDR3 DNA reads TGTGCCACCAACCCGGGAACAAACTACAATGAGCAGTTCTTC.

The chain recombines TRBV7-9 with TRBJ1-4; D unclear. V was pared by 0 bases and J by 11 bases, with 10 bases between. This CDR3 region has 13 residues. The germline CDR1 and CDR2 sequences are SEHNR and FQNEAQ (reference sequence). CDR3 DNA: TGTGCCAGCAGCTTAGCCAGCAAGACTAAACTGTTTTTT. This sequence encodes CASSLASKTKLFF.

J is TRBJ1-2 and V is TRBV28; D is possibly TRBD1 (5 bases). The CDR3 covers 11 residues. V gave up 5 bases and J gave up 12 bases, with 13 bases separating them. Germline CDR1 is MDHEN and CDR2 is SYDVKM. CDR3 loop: CASSTDTTDTF. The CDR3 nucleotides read TGTGCCAGCAGTACGGACACAACAGACACCTTC.

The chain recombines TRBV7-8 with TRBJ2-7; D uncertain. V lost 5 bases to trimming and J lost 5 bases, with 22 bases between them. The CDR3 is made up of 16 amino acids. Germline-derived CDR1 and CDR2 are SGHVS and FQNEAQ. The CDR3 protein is CASSRRNRPQAHEQYF. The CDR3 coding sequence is TGTGCCAGCAGCCGCCGGAACAGACCCCAGGCGCACGAGCAGTACTTC.

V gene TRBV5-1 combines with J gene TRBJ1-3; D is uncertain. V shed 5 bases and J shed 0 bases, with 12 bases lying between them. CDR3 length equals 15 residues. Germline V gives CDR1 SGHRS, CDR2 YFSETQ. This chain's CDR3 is CASREALSSGNTIYF. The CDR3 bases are TGCGCCAGCAGAGAGGCTTTGAGCTCTGGAAACACCATATATTTT.